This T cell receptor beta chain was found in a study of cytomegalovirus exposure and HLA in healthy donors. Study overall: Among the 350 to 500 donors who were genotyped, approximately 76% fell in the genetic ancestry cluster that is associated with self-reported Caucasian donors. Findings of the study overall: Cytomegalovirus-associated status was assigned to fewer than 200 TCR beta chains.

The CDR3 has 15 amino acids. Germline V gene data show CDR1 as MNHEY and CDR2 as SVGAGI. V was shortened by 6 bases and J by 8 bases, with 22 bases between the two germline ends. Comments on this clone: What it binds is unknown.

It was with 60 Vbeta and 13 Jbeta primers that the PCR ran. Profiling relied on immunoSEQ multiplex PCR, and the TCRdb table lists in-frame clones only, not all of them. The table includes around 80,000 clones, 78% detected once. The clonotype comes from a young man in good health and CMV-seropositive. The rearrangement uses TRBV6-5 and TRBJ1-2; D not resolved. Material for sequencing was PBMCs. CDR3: CASSRGHSGLLGYTF. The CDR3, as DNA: TGTGCCAGCAGCCGAGGCCATAGTGGCCTTTTGGGCTACACCTTC.